This is a list of T cell receptor beta chains from one sample in a study of metastatic and nonmetastatic thyroid tumors. TCRdb used MiXCR to call clones anew from the PCR reads. The repertoire holds approximately 30,000 clones, with around 15% as singletons. Sequencing was done on a sample of blood. The origin of the receptors is a female donor with papillary thyroid cancer or a benign thyroid nodule (not recorded which). Some clones in this sample may be carry-over from other donors' samples. Both conserved end residues are part of each CDR3. D genes are given only for firm matches. Size is stated for part of the rows, as once, few or many counts, or as a class when the clone is expanded.

V gene	D gene	clone size	CDR3 length	J gene	CDR3 DNA	CDR3 protein
TRBV28	NA	medium-sized	14	TRBJ1-2	TGTGCCAGCTCGTCTGGGGGTAGCGTATGGGGCTACACCTTC	CASSSGGSVWGYTF
TRBV7-8	TRBD1	NA	14	TRBJ1-1	TGTGCCAGCAGCGAGGGGACAGGAGACACTGAAGCTTTCTTT	CASSEGTGDTEAFF
TRBV12-3/TRBV12-4	TRBD1	many	16	TRBJ2-1	TGTGCCAGCAGTTTGGAGCCAGGGGGCCGGGGCAATGAGCAGTTCTTC	CASSLEPGGRGNEQFF
TRBV27	NA	medium-sized	13	TRBJ1-2	TGTGCCAGCAGTTTAAACGTCAACTATGGCTACACCTTC	CASSLNVNYGYTF
TRBV6-1	NA	medium-sized	14	TRBJ2-1	TGTGCCAGCAGTTTCCAAGACGGTGACAATGAGCAGTTCTTC	CASSFQDGDNEQFF
TRBV7-6	TRBD2	NA	18	TRBJ2-2	TGTGCCAGCAGCTCCCTAAGCGGGGGGTCCGCGAACACCGGGGAGCTGTTTTTT	CASSSLSGGSANTGELFF
TRBV5-1	NA	once	13	TRBJ2-7	TGCGCCAGCAGCTACGGGACATCCTACGAGCAGTACTTC	CASSYGTSYEQYF
TRBV11-2	TRBD1	many	16	TRBJ2-3	TGTGCCAGCAGCTTGCAGGGACAGGGGTTCACAGATACGCAGTATTTT	CASSLQGQGFTDTQYF
TRBV6-1	TRBD2	NA	16	TRBJ2-1	TGTGCCAGCAGTCGGGGACTAGCGGCATACTACAATGAGCAGTTCTTC	CASSRGLAAYYNEQFF
TRBV18	TRBD2	few	15	TRBJ2-7	TGTGCCAGCCTCTCTGGAGCGGGGGTCTCCTACGAGCAGTACTTC	CASLSGAGVSYEQYF
TRBV6-9	NA	few	13	TRBJ1-4	TGTGCCAGCATTTTTGCAACTAATGAAAAACTGTTTTTT	CASIFATNEKLFF
TRBV19	TRBD1	many	14	TRBJ2-2	TGTGCCACCCGATCAGGGGGTTTCACCGGGGAGCTGTTTTTT	CATRSGGFTGELFF
TRBV5-1	NA	many	15	TRBJ2-2	TGCGCCAGCACATGGCAGGGGGGTAGAACCGGGGAGCTGTTTTTT	CASTWQGGRTGELFF
TRBV5-1	TRBD1	NA	17	TRBJ2-2	TGCGCCAGCAGCTCGCTGACAGGGACAGGGACGGGCGGGGAGCTGTTTTTT	CASSSLTGTGTGGELFF
TRBV28	NA	NA	14	TRBJ1-2	TGTGCCAGCAGACCTAGTCCACGCAACTATGGCTACACCTTC	CASRPSPRNYGYTF
TRBV6-5	NA	NA	18	TRBJ1-3	TGTGCCAGCAGTTCCACTCGAGGGGGTCTAGGGTCTGGAAACACCATATATTTT	CASSSTRGGLGSGNTIYF
TRBV6-5	TRBD2	NA	17	TRBJ2-1	TGTGCCAGCAGTTACTCACCTCCGGGAGGCCTCTACAATGAGCAGTTCTTC	CASSYSPPGGLYNEQFF
TRBV5-1	NA	NA	16	TRBJ1-6	TGCGCCAGCCGAGAGTTACCTTCCACCCCAGGATCACCCCTCCACTTT	CASRELPSTPGSPLHF
TRBV28	TRBD1	NA	18	TRBJ2-3	TGTGCCAGCAGTCGCGGGACAGGGATGCGCACTGGCACAGATACGCAGTATTTT	CASSRGTGMRTGTDTQYF
TRBV2	TRBD1	NA	14	TRBJ1-1	TGTTCCAGCAGTACCGGGACAGGGAGAACTGAAGCTTTCTTT	CSSSTGTGRTEAFF
TRBV9	NA	many	15	TRBJ2-2	TGTGCCAGCAGCGTAGAGCCACAGGACACCGGGGAGCTGTTTTTT	CASSVEPQDTGELFF
TRBV5-8	NA	once	14	TRBJ1-1	TGCGCCAGCATCCCCCTCACCATGAACACTGAAGCTTTCTTT	CASIPLTMNTEAFF
TRBV9	NA	many	13	TRBJ1-1	TGTGCCAGCAGCGTAGTTTCCAGGGGCGAAGCTTTCTTT	CASSVVSRGEAFF
TRBV2	NA	few	13	TRBJ2-6	TGTGCCAGCCTCACGCGTGGGGCCAACGTCCTGACTTTC	CASLTRGANVLTF
TRBV25-1	NA	many	16	TRBJ2-2	TGTGCCAGCAGTGAGACCGGGCAGGGGTCAACCGGGGAGCTGTTTTTT	CASSETGQGSTGELFF
TRBV9	NA	NA	14	TRBJ1-5	TGTGCCAGCAGCCGGAGCGAAAAGGACCCGCCCCAGCATTTT	CASSRSEKDPPQHF
TRBV14	NA	many	14	TRBJ1-2	TGTGCCAGCAGCCAAGGATCTGAATTTCTAACCTGCACCTTC	CASSQGSEFLTCTF
TRBV5-1	NA	many	15	TRBJ2-3	TGCGCCAGCAGCTTGGTAGCCACTAGCACAGATACGCAGTATTTT	CASSLVATSTDTQYF
TRBV3-1	NA	many	15	TRBJ2-2	TGTGCCAGCAGCCAAGCCTCAAAGAACACCGGGGAGCTGTTTTTT	CASSQASKNTGELFF
TRBV6-1	NA	few	14	TRBJ2-7	TGTGCCAGCGGCACAGGTGGGGACTCCTACGAGCAGTACTTC	CASGTGGDSYEQYF
TRBV4-1	NA	many	14	TRBJ1-5	TGCGCCAGCAGCCAAGAGCTATTCAATCAGCCCCAGCATTTT	CASSQELFNQPQHF
TRBV4-1	TRBD2	many	18	TRBJ2-6	TGCGCCAGCAGCGATGGGACTAGCGGCCTCTCTGGGGCCAACGTCCTGACTTTC	CASSDGTSGLSGANVLTF
TRBV20-1	NA	NA	13	TRBJ1-5	TGCAGTGCGCCGAGCAACCGGGGAGGGCCCCAGCATTTT	CSAPSNRGGPQHF
TRBV12-3/TRBV12-4	NA	many	12	TRBJ1-5	TGTGCCAGCAGTTTCGGAGGTCAGCCCCAGCATTTT	CASSFGGQPQHF
TRBV28	TRBD1	NA	13	TRBJ1-2	TGTGCCAGCAGCTCCGGACAGGGGGATGGCTACACCTTC	CASSSGQGDGYTF
TRBV28	NA	medium-sized	18	TRBJ1-2	TGTGCCAGCAGTTTACCCCACACCTTAGTTGGGAGGAACTATGGCTACACCTTC	CASSLPHTLVGRNYGYTF
TRBV11-1	NA	many	15	TRBJ2-1	TGTGCCAGCAGCTTAGCGTTGGCTAGCTCCAATGAGCAGTTCTTC	CASSLALASSNEQFF
TRBV7-8	TRBD1	NA	13	TRBJ2-7	TGTGCCAGCGTCAGGGGGATTCCTACCAAGCAGTACTTC	CASVRGIPTKQYF
TRBV7-9	NA	many	11	TRBJ1-2	TGTGCCACTATGGACAGCTATGGCTACACCTTC	CATMDSYGYTF
TRBV28	NA	NA	14	TRBJ2-4	TGTGCCAGCAGTTACGGTCAAACCAAAAACATTGAGTACTTC	CASSYGQTKNIEYF
TRBV7-3	NA	many	15	TRBJ2-2	TGTGCCAGCAGCCAGATGGCGGGGAGCGCCGGGGAGCTGTTTTTT	CASSQMAGSAGELFF
TRBV11-3	NA	NA	15	TRBJ2-1	TGTGCCAGCAGCTCCCGAGAGGGCGTTAACAATGAGCAGTTCTTC	CASSSREGVNNEQFF
TRBV27	NA	many	15	TRBJ1-1	TGTGCCAGCAGTCCGCGGGTCGGAGTCGGCACTGAAGCTTTCTTT	CASSPRVGVGTEAFF
TRBV3-1	NA	many	16	TRBJ2-5	TGTGCCAGCAGCCAAGGTAATCCCCTACTACAAGAGACCCAGTACTTC	CASSQGNPLLQETQYF